Listed here are 8 T cell receptor beta chains from one sample, sequenced in a study of T cell repertoires in cytomegalovirus infection. One entry per CDR3 protein results from TCRdb running MiXCR on the reads. This table holds 700,000 to 900,000 distinct CDR3 sequences, almost 30% found once. The antigens of these receptors remain unknown. The sample here was cultured CD8+ T cells from PBMCs, taken from culture after CMV antigen stimulation. The receptors shown here come from a human donor in good health (CMV status not recorded). Some clones in this sample may be carry-over from other donors' samples.

This clonotype was seen only a few times. V usage is TRBV11-2 and J usage is TRBJ2-5; D gene uncertain. The V and J ends lost 5 bases and 4 bases respectively, with 14 bases between them. Looked up from germline, CDR1 is SGHAT and CDR2 is FQNNGV. This CDR3 is built from 14 residues. The CDR3 protein is CASSKPVPLETQYF. CDR3 nucleotides: TGTGCCAGCAGCAAGCCCGTCCCCCTAGAGACCCAGTACTTC.

This chain connects TRBV7-9 to TRBJ2-7, with D maybe TRBD1 (6 bases). V was clipped by 5 bases and J by 0 bases, with 23 bases between them. The length of the CDR3 is 18 residues. Germline assignment: CDR1 SEHNR and CDR2 FQNEAQ (reference sequence). The CDR3 sequence: CASSGLVRTDFSSYEQYF. CDR3 in DNA: TGTGCCAGCAGCGGGCTGGTTCGGACAGACTTTAGCTCCTACGAGCAGTACTTC.

This rearrangement joins TRBV27 to TRBJ2-1, with 8 positions matching TRBD1. The germline V gene has CDR1 MNHEY and CDR2 SMNVEV (reference sequence). V trimming: 3 bases; J trimming: 14 bases; junction bases outside the gene matches: 9. The CDR3 runs to 13 residues. The CDR3 bases are TGTGCCAGCAGTTTCTCGAGGACAGGGAGCGAGTTCTTC. Translation gives CASSFSRTGSEFF.

The V gene is TRBV7-9, the J gene TRBJ1-2; 10 positions match TRBD1. Germline CDR1 SEHNR, CDR2 FQNEAQ (reference sequence). The V segment lost 1 base and the J segment 8 bases; nucleotides outside the gene matches: 7. There are 15 residues in the CDR3. Here the CDR3 DNA reads TGTGCCAGCAGCTTAGATGACAGGGGGCAAGAAGGCTACACCTTC. This translates into CASSLDDRGQEGYTF.

This clonotype was found many times. V gene TRBV7-6 combines with J gene TRBJ2-1, with TRBD2 matching over 13 bases. The CDR3 runs to 16 residues. Germline CDR1 reads SGHVS; CDR2 reads FNYEAQ. V lost 5 bases and J lost 5; bases outside the gene matches: 6. Here the CDR3 DNA reads TGTGCCAGCAGCCCCCGGACTAGCGGGGGAAACAATGAGCAGTTCTTC. This encodes CASSPRTSGGNNEQFF.

This clonotype has more than one count but fewer than ten. The CDR3 protein is CASSPVAGGLPDTQYF. DNA of the CDR3: TGTGCCAGCAGTCCGGTAGCGGGGGGGCTCCCAGATACGCAGTATTTT. The genes are TRBV27 and TRBJ2-3; 11 bases agree with TRBD2. V lost 5 bases, J lost 4 bases, and 8 bases stayed unmatched. From germline, CDR1 is MNHEY and CDR2 SMNVEV (reference sequence). CDR3 length: 16 residues.

Many counts were recorded for this clonotype. This rearrangement joins TRBV7-6 to TRBJ2-2; D call uncertain. Trimming removed 1 base at V and 7 bases at J, with 1 base between. This CDR3 spans 11 amino acids. CDR1 and CDR2 (germline): SGHVS, FNYEAQ. As DNA, the CDR3 is TGTGCCAGCAGCTTAGTCGGGGAGCTGTTTTTT. Translation gives CASSLVGELFF.

The rearrangement uses TRBV5-6 and TRBJ1-6; D gene unclear. Trimming stripped 0 bases from V and 5 bases from J, with 15 bases between. CDR3 length equals 17 residues. Germline CDR1 is SGHDT and CDR2 is YYEEEE. The CDR3 sequence: CASSLDSSASNNSPLHF. The CDR3 DNA follows: TGTGCCAGCAGCTTGGATAGCTCGGCGAGCAATAATTCACCCCTCCACTTT. The full variable domain, rest sourced from reference TRBV5-6 and TRBJ1-6, is DAGVTQSPTHLIKTRGQQVTLRCSPKSGHDTVSWYQQALGQGPQFIFQYYEEEERQRGNFPDRFSGHQFPNYSSELNVNALLLGDSALYLCASSLDSSASNNSPLHFGNGTRLTVT.